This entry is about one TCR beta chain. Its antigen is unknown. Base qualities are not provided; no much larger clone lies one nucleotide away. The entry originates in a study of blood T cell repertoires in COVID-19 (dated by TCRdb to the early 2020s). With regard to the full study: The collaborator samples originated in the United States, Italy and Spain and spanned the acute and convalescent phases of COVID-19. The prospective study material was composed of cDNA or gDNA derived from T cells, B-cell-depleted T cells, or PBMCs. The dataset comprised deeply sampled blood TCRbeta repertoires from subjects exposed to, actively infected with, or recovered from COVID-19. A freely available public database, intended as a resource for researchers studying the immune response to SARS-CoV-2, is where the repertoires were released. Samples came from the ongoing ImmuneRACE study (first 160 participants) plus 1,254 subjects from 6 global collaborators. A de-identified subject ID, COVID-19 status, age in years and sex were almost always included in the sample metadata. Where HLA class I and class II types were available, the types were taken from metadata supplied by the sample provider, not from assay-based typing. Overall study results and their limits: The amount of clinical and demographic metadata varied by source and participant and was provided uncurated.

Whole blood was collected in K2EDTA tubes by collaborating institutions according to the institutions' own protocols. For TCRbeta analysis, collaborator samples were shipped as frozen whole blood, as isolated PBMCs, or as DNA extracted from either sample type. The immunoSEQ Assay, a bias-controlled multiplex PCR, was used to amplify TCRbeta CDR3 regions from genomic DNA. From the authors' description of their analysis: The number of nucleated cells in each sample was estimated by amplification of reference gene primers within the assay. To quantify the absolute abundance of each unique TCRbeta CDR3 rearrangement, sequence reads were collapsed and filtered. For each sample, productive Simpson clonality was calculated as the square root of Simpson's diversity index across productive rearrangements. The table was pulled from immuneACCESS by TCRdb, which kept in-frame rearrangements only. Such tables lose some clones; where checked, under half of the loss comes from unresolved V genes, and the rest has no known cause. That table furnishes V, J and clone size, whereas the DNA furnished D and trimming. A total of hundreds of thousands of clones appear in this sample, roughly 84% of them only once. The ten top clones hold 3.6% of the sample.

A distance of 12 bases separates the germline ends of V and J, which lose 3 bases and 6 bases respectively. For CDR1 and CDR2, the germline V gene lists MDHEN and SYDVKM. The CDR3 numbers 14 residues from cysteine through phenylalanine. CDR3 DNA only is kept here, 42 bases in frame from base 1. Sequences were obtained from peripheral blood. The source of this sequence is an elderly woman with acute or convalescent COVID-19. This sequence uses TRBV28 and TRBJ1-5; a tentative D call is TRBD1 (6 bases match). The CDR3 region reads CASSLGGAIQPQHF. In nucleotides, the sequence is TGTGCCAGCAGTTTGGGGGGGGCGATTCAGCCCCAGCATTTT.